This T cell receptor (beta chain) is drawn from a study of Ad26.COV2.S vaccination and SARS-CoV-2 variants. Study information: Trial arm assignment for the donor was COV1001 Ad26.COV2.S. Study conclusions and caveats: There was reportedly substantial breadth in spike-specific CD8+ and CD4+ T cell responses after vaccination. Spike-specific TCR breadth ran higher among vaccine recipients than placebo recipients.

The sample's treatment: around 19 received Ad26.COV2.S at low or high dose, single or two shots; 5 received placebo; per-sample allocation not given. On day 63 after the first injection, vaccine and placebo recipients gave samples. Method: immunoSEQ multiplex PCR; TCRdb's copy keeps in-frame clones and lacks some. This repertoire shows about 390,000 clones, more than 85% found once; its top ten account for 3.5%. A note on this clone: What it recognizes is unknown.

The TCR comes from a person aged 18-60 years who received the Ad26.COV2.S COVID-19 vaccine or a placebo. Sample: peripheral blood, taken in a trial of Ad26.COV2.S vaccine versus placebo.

The CDR3 spells CASRSGRAGELFF. CDR3 bases: TGTGCCAGCAGATCGGGACGGGCCGGGGAGCTGTTTTTT. This rearrangement joins TRBV11-3 to TRBJ2-2; D is perhaps TRBD1 or TRBD2 (5 bases each). The germline V gene encodes CDR1 SGHNT and CDR2 YENEEA. The CDR3 spans 13 residues. V was trimmed by 6 bases and J by 6 bases, leaving 11 bases between them.